These 15 T cell receptor beta chains came from one sample sequenced in a study of cytomegalovirus exposure and HLA in healthy donors. Profiling relied on immunoSEQ multiplex PCR, and the TCRdb table lists in-frame clones only, not all of them. This table has over 250,000 clones, 86% appearing once. What was sequenced was PBMCs. The receptors here all came from a woman aged 18-35 years in good health and CMV-seronegative.

The chain carries TRBV5-4 and TRBJ1-2, with 7 positions matching TRBD1. Germline loops: CDR1 SGHNT, CDR2 YYREEE (reference sequence). After removal of 0 bases from V and 6 bases from J, the junction contained 2 bases not matched to a gene. The CDR3 has 13 residues. The CDR3 here is CASSLGTGDGYTF. In nucleotides, the CDR3 is TGTGCCAGCAGCTTGGGTACAGGGGATGGCTACACCTTC. The full variable domain, in which reference TRBV5-4 and TRBJ1-2 provide the parts outside the CDR3, is ETGVTQSPTHLIKTRGQQVTLRCSSQSGHNTVSWYQQALGQGPQFIFQYYREEENGRGNFPPRFSGLQFPNYSSELNVNALELDDSALYLCASSLGTGDGYTFGSGTRLTVV.

This rearrangement joins TRBV10-2 to TRBJ2-3, with a weak D call TRBD1 (6 bases). The CDR3 runs to 17 residues. The V gene lost 2 bases and the J gene lost 1 base, with 16 bases spanning the gap. The V gene's germline CDR1 is WSHSY and CDR2 SAAADI. CDR3 bases: TGCGCCAGCAGTGAGGAGGGAAGGAAGGGGGGCACAGATACGCAGTATTTT. It specifies CASSEEGRKGGTDTQYF.

The chain carries TRBV30 and TRBJ2-2, with 7 bases that match TRBD1. Per the germline V gene, CDR1 is GTSNPN and CDR2 is SVGIG (reference sequence). This CDR3 contains 16 residues. J gave up 1 base and V 1 base, and 6 bases lay outside the gene matches. DNA of the CDR3: TGTGCCTGGAGTGAACTTGGGACAGTGAACACCGGGGAGCTGTTTTTT. Amino acid sequence: CAWSELGTVNTGELFF. Using reference TRBV30 and TRBJ2-2 for the parts outside the CDR3, the full variable domain is SQTIHQWPATLVQPVGSPLSLECTVEGTSNPNLYWYRQAAGRGLQLLFYSVGIGQISSEVPQNLSASRPQDRQFILSSKKLLLSDSGFYLCAWSELGTVNTGELFFGEGSRLTVL.

A single count supports this clone. This chain joins TRBV14 and TRBJ2-7; a weak D match, TRBD1 (6 bases). The CDR3 is 13 amino acids. Germline lookup yields CDR1 SGHDN and CDR2 FVKESK. Trimming shortened V by 1 base and J by 6 bases, and 10 bases separated the two germline ends. CDR3 DNA: TGTGCCAGCAGCCAAGCGGTAGGGGGCGAGCAGTACTTC. This translates into CASSQAVGGEQYF.

This clone was observed a few times. V usage is TRBV29-1 and J usage is TRBJ1-4, with D tentatively TRBD1 (6 bases). The CDR3 spans 12 residues. The V gene lost 4 bases and the J gene lost 4 bases, with 7 bases spanning the gap. Germline assignment: CDR1 SQVTM and CDR2 ANQGSEA. Here the CDR3 DNA reads TGCAGCGTTGCCAGGGGTAATGAAAAACTGTTTTTT. Its translation: CSVARGNEKLFF.

A single count supports this clone. This rearrangement joins TRBV27 to TRBJ2-7; tentative D call: TRBD1 (5 bases). The CDR3 runs to 12 residues. Germline lookup yields CDR1 MNHEY and CDR2 SMNVEV (reference sequence). Trimming left V 8 bases short and J 2 bases short, with 10 bases between. CDR3 residues: CASGRVAYEQYF. The CDR3 DNA reads TGTGCCAGCGGCAGGGTAGCCTACGAGCAGTACTTC.

V is TRBV11-2 and J is TRBJ2-7; D is tentatively TRBD1 or TRBD2 (6 bases each). This CDR3 has 15 residues. With 5 bases removed from V and 4 bases from J, the gap between germline ends came to 18 bases. Germline CDR1 is SGHAT and CDR2 is FQNNGV. This CDR3 reads CASSLASGTRYEQYF. CDR3 coding DNA: TGTGCCAGCAGCCTAGCGTCCGGGACACGTTACGAGCAGTACTTC.

This chain links TRBV30 with TRBJ2-3, with 11 bases aligning to TRBD2. Germline trimming cut 2 bases from V and 7 bases from J; bases unmatched to any gene: 14. The CDR3 loop spans 17 amino acids. From germline, CDR1 is GTSNPN and CDR2 SVGIG (reference sequence). The CDR3 bases are TGTGCCTGGAGTCAGGCCCCTAGCGGGAGGACCGTACATACGCAGTATTTT. This encodes CAWSQAPSGRTVHTQYF. The complete variable domain, with remaining parts taken from reference TRBV30 and TRBJ2-3, reads SQTIHQWPATLVQPVGSPLSLECTVEGTSNPNLYWYRQAAGRGLQLLFYSVGIGQISSEVPQNLSASRPQDRQFILSSKKLLLSDSGFYLCAWSQAPSGRTVHTQYFGPGTRLTVL.

The J gene is TRBJ2-5, the V gene TRBV27, with unresolved D. Trimming stripped 6 bases from V and 2 bases from J, with 19 bases between. CDR1 is MNHEY and CDR2 is SMNVEV in the germline V gene (reference sequence). The CDR3 has 16 residues. The CDR3 region has the DNA TGTGCCAGCAGCAATACCCAGCTGGAGATTCAAGAGACCCAGTACTTC. This gives the protein CASSNTQLEIQETQYF.

This rearrangement joins TRBV27 to TRBJ2-7; D remains ambiguous. With 6 bases removed from V and 4 bases from J, the gap between germline ends came to 13 bases. The CDR3 sequence is 13 residues long. Per the germline V gene, CDR1 is MNHEY and CDR2 is SMNVEV (reference sequence). CDR3 amino acids: CASSYRNRYEQYF. For the CDR3, the DNA is TGTGCCAGCAGCTACAGAAACAGATACGAGCAGTACTTC.

The sample holds one count of this clone. This chain joins TRBV5-1 and TRBJ2-7, with D maybe TRBD1 (5 bases). In germline, CDR1 is SGHRS, CDR2 YFSETQ. The CDR3 is made up of 15 amino acids. Trimming removed 4 bases at V and 2 bases at J, with 16 bases between. The CDR3 spells CASSGALDRPYEQYF. DNA for the CDR3: TGCGCCAGCAGCGGCGCCCTAGACAGACCCTACGAGCAGTACTTC.

J is TRBJ1-1 and V is TRBV4-3, with D maybe TRBD1 (5 bases). Germline-derived CDR1 and CDR2 are LGHNA and YSLEER. This CDR3 contains 15 residues. Trimming removed 1 base at V and 4 bases at J, with 13 bases between. The CDR3 DNA reads TGCGCCAGCAGCCAAGTTGTTCGGGGGGGCACTGAAGCTTTCTTT. Translation: CASSQVVRGGTEAFF.

The chain combines TRBV9 with TRBJ1-6, with TRBD1 matching 11 bases. Per the germline V gene, CDR1 is SGDLS and CDR2 is YYNGEE. CDR3 length equals 15 residues. With 2 bases clipped from V and 8 bases from J, the junction kept 3 bases outside the gene matches. CDR3 loop: CASSVGTGGHSPLHF. DNA of the CDR3: TGTGCCAGCAGCGTGGGGACAGGGGGTCATTCACCCCTCCACTTT.

CDR3 region: CASSLGINRGDEKLFF. The CDR3 region has the DNA TGTGCCAGCAGCTTGGGGATTAACAGGGGTGATGAAAAACTGTTTTTT. V usage is TRBV7-2 and J usage is TRBJ1-4; 7 bases line up with TRBD1. Germline loops: CDR1 SGHTA, CDR2 FQGNSA. The CDR3 has 16 amino acids. J lost 6 bases, V lost 3 bases, and 10 bases had no gene match. Together with reference TRBV7-2 and TRBJ1-4, the CDR3 gives the full variable domain: GAGVSQSPSNKVTEKGKDVELRCDPISGHTALYWYRQSLGQGLEFLIYFQGNSAPDKSGLPSDRFSAERTGGSVSTLTIQRTQQEDSAVYLCASSLGINRGDEKLFFGSGTQLSVL.

This clone was recorded only once. The genes are TRBV4-1 and TRBJ2-7, with a tentative D call TRBD1 (6 bases). The CDR3 spans 15 residues. V lost 6 bases and J 0 bases, leaving 15 bases between the germline ends. Germline assignment: CDR1 MGHRA and CDR2 YSYEKL. The CDR3 DNA reads TGCGCCAGCAGTTCTCCGGGACATACCTCCTACGAGCAGTACTTC. Its translation is CASSSPGHTSYEQYF.